The 19 T cell receptor beta chains in this list originate from one sample, sequenced in a study of blood T cell repertoires in COVID-19 (dated by TCRdb to 2018 to 2021). Libraries were built with the immunoSEQ multiplex PCR assay. In TCRdb, the immuneACCESS table is reduced to in-frame sequences with V and J assigned. These tables do not hold every clone; where another copy was compared, an unresolved V gene accounts for under half, and the others remain unexplained. This sample holds about 220,000 clones; around 80% were observed only once. 15% to 20% of the sample is taken by the ten largest. The material sequenced was peripheral blood. These TCRs come from a man aged 25-40 years with active or convalescent COVID-19.

The chain links TRBV5-1 to TRBJ2-3; 9 nucleotides line up with TRBD2. The V segment lost 0 bases and the J segment 4 bases; nucleotides outside the gene matches: 3. The germline CDR1 and CDR2 sequences are SGHRS and YFSETQ. The CDR3 runs to 15 residues. CDR3 residues: CASSLGGGGPDTQYF. The CDR3 region has the DNA TGCGCCAGCAGCTTGGGCGGGGGGGGCCCAGATACGCAGTATTTT.

This clone was seen ten or more times. The chain recombines TRBV2 with TRBJ2-2; D remains unclear. Deletions cut 3 bases from V and 5 bases from J, with 7 bases between. CDR1 and CDR2 from the germline V gene are SNHLY and FYNNEI. The CDR3 loop spans 13 amino acids. The CDR3 DNA is TGTGCCAGCAGTGACAAGAGGACCGGGGAGCTGTTTTTT. It yields the protein CASSDKRTGELFF.

The chain joins TRBV24-1 to TRBJ2-5; a weak D match, TRBD1 (6 bases). Germline assignment: CDR1 KGHDR and CDR2 SFDVKD. V was cut by 7 bases and J by 5 bases, with 16 bases left in between. CDR3 size: 14 residues. The CDR3 DNA reads TGTGCCACCAGCAGGACAGCCGAGGGGGAGACCCAGTACTTC. Its protein product is CATSRTAEGETQYF.

The gene calls are TRBV5-4 and TRBJ1-2; D gene ambiguous. The V gene's germline CDR1 is SGHNT and CDR2 YYREEE (reference sequence). Trimming stripped 4 bases from V and 5 bases from J, with 15 bases between. The CDR3 is 14 residues long. CDR3 sequence: CASSTTEGRYGYTF. In nucleotides, the CDR3 is TGTGCCAGCAGCACGACGGAGGGCCGGTATGGCTACACCTTC.

This chain joins TRBV2 and TRBJ2-7; 7 bases are a match to TRBD1. J lost 4 bases, V lost 6 bases, and 9 bases had no gene match. Germline V gives CDR1 SNHLY, CDR2 FYNNEI. The CDR3 is 14 amino acids. The CDR3 nucleotides are TGTGCCAGCAGCCGGGACAGTTCCTCTTACGAGCAGTACTTC. It encodes CASSRDSSSYEQYF.

The chain is built from TRBV6-6 and TRBJ1-5; 8 nucleotides match TRBD1. Per germline, CDR1 MNHNY and CDR2 SVGAGI (reference sequence). The CDR3 has 15 residues. Germline trimming cut 8 bases from V and 0 bases from J; bases unmatched to any gene: 6. The CDR3 loop reads CASWDRRYSNQPQHF. CDR3 sequence (DNA): TGTGCCAGCTGGGACAGGAGGTATAGCAATCAGCCCCAGCATTTT.

The chain uses TRBV4-2 and TRBJ2-1; a weak D match, TRBD2 (6 bases). The V and J ends lost 0 bases and 0 bases respectively, with 12 bases between them. Germline V lookup: CDR1 LGHNA, CDR2 YNFKEQ. CDR3 length: 17 amino acids. The CDR3 DNA sequence: TGTGCCAGCAGCCAAGAAATCGGGACTCTCTCCTACAATGAGCAGTTCTTC. It is translated as CASSQEIGTLSYNEQFF.

This clone has a handful of counts. The genes are TRBV30 and TRBJ1-3; D is undetermined. Trimming left V 5 bases short and J 3 bases short, with 11 bases between. This CDR3 is 13 amino acids long. CDR1 and CDR2 from the germline V gene are GTSNPN and SVGIG (reference sequence). CDR3 residues: CAWGLLSGNTIYF. The DNA for the CDR3 is TGTGCCTGGGGTCTCCTAAGTGGAAACACCATATATTTT.

The chain joins TRBV30 to TRBJ2-5, with TRBD1 matching over 9 bases. This CDR3 has 15 residues. Germline lookup yields CDR1 GTSNPN and CDR2 SVGIG (reference sequence). Germline trimming cut 2 bases from V and 5 bases from J; bases unmatched to any gene: 9. For the CDR3, the DNA is TGTGCCTGGAGTATCTATACAGGGGGCTGGGAGACCCAGTACTTC. Its protein is CAWSIYTGGWETQYF.

The chain employs TRBV5-1 and TRBJ2-7, with 8 bases that match TRBD1. This CDR3 has 16 residues. In germline, CDR1 is SGHRS, CDR2 YFSETQ. V gave up 3 bases and J gave up 3 bases; unmatched junction bases: 11. The CDR3 region is CASSSAFDRGHYEQYF. For the CDR3, the DNA is TGCGCCAGCAGCTCGGCTTTCGACAGGGGACACTACGAGCAGTACTTC.

A single count supports this clone. J is TRBJ1-2 and V is TRBV7-2, with 10 bases matching TRBD1. Per germline, CDR1 SGHTA and CDR2 FQGNSA. With 5 bases clipped from V and 7 bases from J, the junction kept 10 bases outside the gene matches. The CDR3 runs to 15 residues. The CDR3 sequence: CASSTGTGEWRGYTF. The CDR3 DNA reads TGTGCCAGCAGCACCGGGACAGGGGAGTGGCGTGGCTACACCTTC. Drawing the rest from reference TRBV7-2 and TRBJ1-2, the complete variable domain is GAGVSQSPSNKVTEKGKDVELRCDPISGHTALYWYRQSLGQGLEFLIYFQGNSAPDKSGLPSDRFSAERTGGSVSTLTIQRTQQEDSAVYLCASSTGTGEWRGYTFGSGTRLTVV.

V usage is TRBV6-5 and J usage is TRBJ2-5, with a possible D match to TRBD2 (5 bases). This CDR3 has 13 residues. CDR1 and CDR2 from the germline V gene are MNHEY and SVGAGI. V gave up 2 bases and J gave up 5 bases, with 9 bases separating them. CDR3 coding DNA: TGTGCCAGCAGTTACGGCCGAGGGGAGACCCAGTACTTC. Protein product: CASSYGRGETQYF.

The rearrangement uses TRBV9 and TRBJ1-4; 10 positions agree with TRBD1. CDR3 length: 15 residues. Germline CDR1 is SGDLS and CDR2 is YYNGEE. With 5 bases clipped from V and 7 bases from J, the junction kept 8 bases outside the gene matches. CDR3 nucleotides: TGTGCCAGCAGTGGAGGACAGGGGGAGGGTGAAAAACTGTTTTTT. Residues: CASSGGQGEGEKLFF.

The V call is TRBV6-4, the J call TRBJ2-7, with 10 bases matching TRBD2. CDR1 and CDR2 (germline): MRHNA, SNTAGT. The CDR3 extends over 20 amino acids. J lost 1 base, V lost 2 bases, and 17 bases had no gene match. CDR3 sequence reads: CASSDRRIAGGPFKSYEQYF. The DNA of the CDR3 is TGTGCCAGCAGTGACCGTCGGATAGCGGGAGGCCCCTTCAAATCCTACGAGCAGTACTTC.

The chain couples TRBV3-1 (or the pseudogene TRBV3-2) to TRBJ1-6; D remains ambiguous. V gave up 4 bases and J gave up 5 bases, with 9 bases separating them. The germline CDR1 and CDR2 sequences are LGHDT and YNNKEL (reference sequence). This CDR3 is 14 amino acids long. CDR3 DNA sequence: TGTGCCAGCAGCCGCCTCGGGGATAATTCACCCCTCCACTTT. It codes for CASSRLGDNSPLHF.

This sequence joins TRBV11-2 and TRBJ1-3; no clear D. The V and J ends lost 5 bases and 1 base respectively, with 9 bases between them. The length of the CDR3 is 14 residues. Germline V gene sequence: CDR1 SGHAT, CDR2 FQNNGV. For the CDR3, the DNA is TGTGCCAGCAGCCACATACTATCTGGAAACACCATATATTTT. Translation gives CASSHILSGNTIYF.

V is TRBV13 and J is TRBJ1-2, with 9 bases fitting TRBD1. Germline V CDR1 and CDR2: PRHDT, FYEKMQ (reference sequence). The CDR3 is made up of 14 amino acids. V shed 5 bases and J 7 bases; nucleotides not matched to a gene: 8. This CDR3 reads CASSQQGAARGYTF. DNA for the CDR3: TGTGCCAGCAGCCAACAGGGGGCAGCTCGTGGCTACACCTTC.

The chain employs TRBV7-2 and TRBJ1-5; weak D call: TRBD1 (5 bases). This CDR3 has 14 amino acids. Trimming took off 1 base at V and 11 bases at J, with 15 bases between the two ends. Germline V CDR1 and CDR2: SGHTA, FQGNSA. The CDR3 spells CASSLVTDGRSQHF. DNA for the CDR3: TGTGCCAGCAGCTTAGTGACAGACGGCCGGTCCCAGCATTTT. The full variable domain, with the rest looked up from reference TRBV7-2 and TRBJ1-5, is GAGVSQSPSNKVTEKGKDVELRCDPISGHTALYWYRQSLGQGLEFLIYFQGNSAPDKSGLPSDRFSAERTGGSVSTLTIQRTQQEDSAVYLCASSLVTDGRSQHFGDGTRLSIL.

The table lists this clone with a few counts. V gene TRBV5-1 combines with J gene TRBJ2-3; 8 nucleotides agree with TRBD2. CDR1 is SGHRS, CDR2 YFSETQ, per germline. This CDR3 region has 15 residues. The V gene end was trimmed by 4 bases and the J gene end by 4 bases; junction bases not matched to a gene: 8. The CDR3 nucleotides read TGCGCCAGCAGCCCGGGACTAGTAGGTGCAGATACGCAGTATTTT. This translates into CASSPGLVGADTQYF.